The T cell receptor (beta chain) described here comes from a study of cytomegalovirus exposure and HLA in healthy donors. The CDR3 extends over 16 amino acids. Germline-derived CDR1 and CDR2 are MNHEY and SMNVEV (reference sequence). V dropped 2 bases and J dropped 0 bases, with 10 bases sitting between them. Concerning this clone: Its antigen is unknown.

Study conclusions and caveats: Researchers catalogued 164 TCR beta chains as cytomegalovirus-associated. Per a later analysis, about 17,000 TCR beta sequences showed association with HLA alleles at 0.05 false discovery rate.

Both 60 Vbeta primers and 13 Jbeta primers went into the PCR. TCRdb keeps only in-frame clones here, not all; method: immunoSEQ multiplex PCR. The data show approximately 190,000 clones, 80% to 90% seen once. Each of the donors was a healthy bone marrow donor. This TCR was recovered from a man aged 25 to 40 in good health and CMV-seronegative. This chain connects TRBV27 to TRBJ1-4, with D possibly matching TRBD1 (5 bases). Sequenced sample: PBMCs. This CDR3 is CASSLQGRTTNEKLFF. The DNA of the CDR3 is TGTGCCAGCAGTTTACAGGGAAGAACAACTAATGAAAAACTGTTTTTT.